The clone carrying this T cell receptor beta chain has just a few counts. This sample is drawn from a study of blood T cells in healthy people across ages. The authors ran a second PCR of roughly 6 to 12 cycles using a sample-barcoded 5' primer and a J-beta primer mix. One entry per CDR3 protein results from TCRdb running MiXCR on the 5' RACE reads. Of some 1,500,000 distinct CDR3 sequences listed, 35% to 45% were seen once; the top ten hold about 4%. Sequencing was performed on blood. The receptor's source is a woman between 18 and 29 years old in good health.

The CDR3 is CASSLFTSGVGSSYNEQYF. CDR3 nucleotide sequence: TGTGCCAGCAGCCTGTTTACTAGCGGGGTAGGAAGCTCCTACAATGAGCAGTACTTC. The V gene is TRBV7-6, the J gene TRBJ2-1, with 10 bases fitting TRBD2. The J call may be in error: the DNA end matches TRBJ2-7 better. The CDR3 consists of 19 residues. From germline, CDR1 is SGHVS and CDR2 FNYEAQ.